The next 24 T cell receptor beta chains were all read from a single sample in a study of blood T cell repertoires in COVID-19. Sequenced by immunoSEQ multiplex PCR; TCRdb stores in-frame clones only, minus some. The sample has some 460,000 clones, roughly nine tenths seen once; the top ten hold around 0.64%. The sequencing sample was made of PBMCs or T cells enriched from blood (not recorded which). These receptors all stem from a young woman who had recovered from COVID-19.

The V and J genes are TRBV2 and TRBJ2-5; 8 positions match TRBD1. The CDR3 covers 14 residues. The junction had 5 bases not matched to a gene; V was cut back by 4 bases and J by 4 bases. Germline V gene lookup returns CDR1 SNHLY and CDR2 FYNNEI. The CDR3 is CASSVTGDRETQYF. In DNA form, the CDR3 reads TGTGCCAGCAGTGTGACAGGGGACAGAGAGACCCAGTACTTC.

The rearrangement joins TRBV19 to TRBJ1-1; D remains unclear. Germline V CDR1 and CDR2: LNHDA, SQIVND (reference sequence). Deletions cut 7 bases from V and 5 bases from J, with 14 bases between. The CDR3 length is 13 residues. The CDR3 nucleotides are TGTGCCAGTAAAAAAGTCGGGAGAACTGAAGCTTTCTTT. Encoded protein: CASKKVGRTEAFF.

This chain uses TRBV5-1 with TRBJ1-5; 7 bases agree with TRBD1. CDR1 is SGHRS and CDR2 is YFSETQ in the germline V gene. V shed 4 bases and J 4 bases; nucleotides not matched to a gene: 8. The CDR3 contains 15 residues. CDR3 bases: TGCGCCAGCAGCCTCACAGGGGCAGGAAATCAGCCCCAGCATTTT. Its protein product is CASSLTGAGNQPQHF.

This chain uses TRBV5-1 with TRBJ2-7, with D perhaps TRBD2 (5 bases). Germline-derived CDR1 and CDR2 are SGHRS and YFSETQ. This CDR3 has 13 amino acids. V lost 5 bases to trimming and J lost 7 bases, with 16 bases between them. The CDR3 DNA reads TGCGCCAGCAGTATTAGAGGGTCCGATGAGCAGTACTTC. It codes for CASSIRGSDEQYF.

This clone was observed a single time. V gene TRBV5-1 combines with J gene TRBJ1-1; tentative D call: TRBD1 (6 bases). The CDR3 has 18 residues. Germline V gene lookup returns CDR1 SGHRS and CDR2 YFSETQ. V gave up 7 bases and J gave up 0 bases, with 25 bases separating them. In DNA form, the CDR3 reads TGCGCCAGCCGGGACACCTCGACTCAGGGTGTACTGAACACTGAAGCTTTCTTT. Its translation is CASRDTSTQGVLNTEAFF. Variable domain in full (rest from reference TRBV5-1 and TRBJ1-1): KAGVTQTPRYLIKTRGQQVTLSCSPISGHRSVSWYQQTPGQGLQFLFEYFSETQRNKGNFPGRFSGRQFSNSRSEMNVSTLELGDSALYLCASRDTSTQGVLNTEAFFGQGTRLTVV.

Only a few counts were recorded for this clone. J is TRBJ1-1 and V is TRBV28; the D is unclear. This CDR3 is built from 13 residues. With 6 bases removed from V and 6 bases from J, the gap between germline ends came to 14 bases. Looked up from germline, CDR1 is MDHEN and CDR2 is SYDVKM. The CDR3 sequence is CASRRALRPEAFF. In DNA, the CDR3 is TGTGCCAGCAGGAGGGCATTGCGGCCTGAAGCTTTCTTT.

The gene calls are TRBV11-2 and TRBJ1-1, with D possibly TRBD1 on 5 matching bases. Germline-derived CDR1 and CDR2 are SGHAT and FQNNGV. Trimming removed 9 bases from V and 2 bases from J, with 10 bases in between. The CDR3 extends over 12 amino acids. DNA for the CDR3: TGTGCCAGTTTCGACAGTAACACTGAAGCTTTCTTT. Protein: CASFDSNTEAFF.

This rearrangement joins TRBV19 to TRBJ2-2, with a weak D call TRBD1 (5 bases). Per the germline V gene, CDR1 is LNHDA and CDR2 is SQIVND (reference sequence). This CDR3 contains 14 residues. V lost 0 bases to trimming and J lost 7 bases, with 9 bases between them. CDR3 loop: CASSIDGQGGELFF. CDR3 DNA sequence: TGTGCCAGTAGTATAGACGGGCAGGGCGGGGAGCTGTTTTTT.

Note on this clone: The sample carries other DNA sequences with the same CDR3. The rearrangement uses TRBV5-1 and TRBJ1-3; the D is unclear. V was pared by 4 bases and J by 0 bases, with 8 bases between. The CDR3 loop spans 14 amino acids. The germline V gene has CDR1 SGHRS and CDR2 YFSETQ. CDR3 residues: CASSLDNSGNTIYF. DNA for the CDR3: TGCGCCAGCAGCCTAGATAACTCTGGAAACACCATATATTTT.

The V gene is TRBV18, the J gene TRBJ2-3; 10 bases are a match to TRBD2. This CDR3 contains 15 residues. V shed 6 bases and J 5 bases; nucleotides not matched to a gene: 8. Germline CDR1 KGHSH, CDR2 LQKENI. CDR3 coding DNA: TGTGCCAGCTCGCGTTCGACTAGCGGGCTAGATACGCAGTATTTT. Amino acids: CASSRSTSGLDTQYF.

This clone was found a few times. V usage is TRBV4-1 and J usage is TRBJ2-3; TRBD1 matches at 7 bases. The CDR3 consists of 16 residues. V lost 4 bases and J lost 5; bases outside the gene matches: 12. Germline V gene data show CDR1 as MGHRA and CDR2 as YSYEKL. This chain's CDR3 is CASSRTGPIVGDTQYF. CDR3 sequence (DNA): TGCGCCAGCAGCCGGACAGGCCCAATTGTCGGAGATACGCAGTATTTT.

CDR3 protein: CASRHSYRGRKRGWSEQYF. The CDR3 DNA sequence: TGTGCCAGCAGACACAGCTACAGGGGGCGTAAGAGAGGGTGGTCGGAGCAGTACTTC. The J gene is TRBJ2-7, the V gene TRBV27, with 9 bases matching TRBD1. The CDR3 has 19 residues. In germline, CDR1 is MNHEY, CDR2 SMNVEV (reference sequence). V lost 6 bases and J lost 7; bases outside the gene matches: 25.

The chain recombines TRBV3-1 (or the pseudogene TRBV3-2) with TRBJ2-2, with D possibly being TRBD1 (6 bases). Looked up from germline, CDR1 is LGHDT and CDR2 is YNNKEL (reference sequence). This CDR3 contains 17 residues. V lost 1 base, J lost 6 bases, and 18 bases lay in between. The CDR3 DNA reads TGTGCCAGCAGCCAAGGTTATCAGACAGGCCGGGCCGGGGAGCTGTTTTTT. Its translation is CASSQGYQTGRAGELFF.

The chain combines TRBV6-5 with TRBJ1-5; D not certain. The CDR3 runs to 12 residues. The germline V gene encodes CDR1 MNHEY and CDR2 SVGAGI. V lost 4 bases, J lost 3 bases, and 4 bases lay in between. Here the CDR3 DNA reads TGTGCCAGCAGTTGGCTCAATCAGCCCCAGCATTTT. Protein sequence: CASSWLNQPQHF.

This sequence joins TRBV28 and TRBJ2-7; TRBD1 is a possible D gene (6 bases). The CDR3 consists of 13 residues. V dropped 1 base and J dropped 3 bases, with 7 bases sitting between them. Germline CDR1 MDHEN, CDR2 SYDVKM. The DNA of the CDR3 is TGTGCCAGCAGTTTATCGGGACACTACGAGCAGTACTTC. It yields the protein CASSLSGHYEQYF.

The rearrangement joins TRBV5-1 to TRBJ2-7, with TRBD1 as a possible D gene (5 bases). There are 17 residues in the CDR3. CDR1 and CDR2 from the germline V gene are SGHRS and YFSETQ. Between the trimmed V and J ends, which lost 2 bases and 5 bases, there was a span of 23 bases. The CDR3 DNA reads as TGCGCCAGCAGCTTAAAAAATCAGGGTCGAGTTGGAGACGAGCAGTACTTC. Translated, it gives CASSLKNQGRVGDEQYF. Looking up the rest from reference TRBV5-1 and TRBJ2-7 gives the full variable domain: KAGVTQTPRYLIKTRGQQVTLSCSPISGHRSVSWYQQTPGQGLQFLFEYFSETQRNKGNFPGRFSGRQFSNSRSEMNVSTLELGDSALYLCASSLKNQGRVGDEQYFGPGTRLTVT.

This chain links TRBV5-1 with TRBJ1-1; D is possibly TRBD1 (5 bases). Trimming left V 4 bases short and J 6 bases short, with 13 bases between. Germline V gene data show CDR1 as SGHRS and CDR2 as YFSETQ. The CDR3 is 13 residues long. The chain's CDR3 is CASSARVTAEAFF. The CDR3 coding sequence is TGCGCCAGCAGCGCCAGGGTAACCGCTGAAGCTTTCTTT.

This rearrangement joins TRBV27 to TRBJ2-7; 9 bases line up with TRBD1. CDR1 and CDR2 from the germline V gene are MNHEY and SMNVEV (reference sequence). The J segment lost 4 bases and the V segment lost 5 bases, leaving 15 bases of the junction unmatched. The CDR3 loop spans 17 amino acids. The CDR3 is CASSPGTGSGAVYEQYF. In DNA, the CDR3 is TGTGCCAGCAGTCCCGGGACAGGGTCAGGGGCTGTGTACGAGCAGTACTTC.

This chain connects TRBV5-8 to TRBJ1-4; TRBD1 agrees at 8 bases. CDR3 length equals 14 residues. Germline CDR1 reads SGHTS; CDR2 reads YDEGEE. V dropped 4 bases and J dropped 6; count of bases not matched to a gene: 5. The CDR3 loop is CASSPDRDDEKLFF. CDR3 DNA sequence: TGTGCCAGCAGCCCGGACAGGGACGATGAAAAACTGTTTTTT.

In DNA, the CDR3 is TGTGCCAGCCGTGGGGGAGGCGAGCAGTACTTC. Its translation: CASRGGGEQYF. The chain combines TRBV12-3 or TRBV12-4 with TRBJ2-7; tentative D call: TRBD2 (6 bases). The V end lost 8 bases, the J end lost 6 bases, and 11 bases lay between the germline ends. This CDR3 spans 11 amino acids.

V gene TRBV29-1 combines with J gene TRBJ1-2, with TRBD1 matching over 7 bases. J was trimmed by 8 bases and V by 4 bases; bases with no gene match: 16. This CDR3 contains 15 residues. Germline assignment: CDR1 SQVTM and CDR2 ANQGSEA. The CDR3 loop reads CSVGGGQGSGQGYTF. As DNA, the CDR3 is TGCAGCGTTGGAGGGGGCCAAGGGAGCGGACAGGGCTACACCTTC.

V is TRBV7-2 and J is TRBJ2-7; TRBD1 matches at 7 bases. V trimming: 2 bases; J trimming: 1 base; junction bases outside the gene matches: 5. Germline CDR1 SGHTA, CDR2 FQGNSA. The CDR3 is 15 amino acids. The CDR3, as DNA: TGTGCCAGCAGCTTAACACCGGGACAGTCCTACGAGCAGTACTTC. Its protein is CASSLTPGQSYEQYF.

V is TRBV7-2 and J is TRBJ1-1; D gene unclear. The CDR3 spans 16 residues. The V gene's germline CDR1 is SGHTA and CDR2 FQGNSA. V gave up 1 base and J gave up 4 bases, with 16 bases separating them. For the CDR3, the DNA is TGTGCCAGCAGCTTAGTATTGGCCAGCCGAGGCACTGAAGCTTTCTTT. It translates to CASSLVLASRGTEAFF.

The chain links TRBV2 to TRBJ2-1; 12 positions agree with TRBD2. CDR3 length: 14 amino acids. V dropped 5 bases and J dropped 4; count of bases not matched to a gene: 0. The germline gives CDR1 SNHLY, CDR2 FYNNEI. This CDR3 reads CASSLAGGYNEQFF. The CDR3 DNA is TGTGCCAGCAGTCTAGCGGGGGGGTACAATGAGCAGTTCTTC.